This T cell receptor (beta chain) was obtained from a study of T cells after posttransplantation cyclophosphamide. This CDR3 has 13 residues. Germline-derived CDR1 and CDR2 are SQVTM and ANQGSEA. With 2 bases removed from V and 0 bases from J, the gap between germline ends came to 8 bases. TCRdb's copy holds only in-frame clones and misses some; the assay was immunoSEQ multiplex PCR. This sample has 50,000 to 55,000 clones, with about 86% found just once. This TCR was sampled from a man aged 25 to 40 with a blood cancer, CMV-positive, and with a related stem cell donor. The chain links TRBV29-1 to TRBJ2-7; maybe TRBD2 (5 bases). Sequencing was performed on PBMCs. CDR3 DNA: TGCAGCGTTGAACAAGGGAGCTCCTACGAGCAGTACTTC. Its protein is CSVEQGSSYEQYF.